The 21 T cell receptor beta chains below were found in one sample sequenced in a study of cytomegalovirus exposure and HLA in healthy donors. Clones were sequenced by immunoSEQ multiplex PCR, and TCRdb holds only the in-frame ones, with some missing. The table includes 60,000 to 85,000 clones, 94% detected once. Sequenced material: PBMCs. All receptors derive from a man aged 18-30 years in good health and CMV-seropositive.

The chain joins TRBV30 to TRBJ1-4; D possibly corresponds to TRBD1 (5 bases). CDR1 is GTSNPN and CDR2 is SVGIG in the germline V gene (reference sequence). CDR3 length equals 14 residues. Trimming pared 7 bases from V and 3 bases from J, leaving 15 bases between. The CDR3 loop is CASMVGVSNEKLFF. CDR3 coding DNA: TGTGCCTCCATGGTAGGGGTCTCTAATGAAAAACTGTTTTTT.

The rearrangement joins TRBV5-1 to TRBJ2-7; TRBD2 is a possible D gene (6 bases). Trimming shortened V by 7 bases and J by 2 bases, and 13 bases separated the two germline ends. The CDR3 is 13 amino acids. Germline values: CDR1 SGHRS, CDR2 YFSETQ. CDR3 bases: TGCGCCAGCGGGCCGGGAGAACCCTACGAGCAGTACTTC. This translates into CASGPGEPYEQYF.

The chain has TRBV5-1 and TRBJ2-7; 7 bases agree with TRBD1. With 5 bases clipped from V and 3 bases from J, the junction kept 8 bases outside the gene matches. CDR1 is SGHRS, CDR2 YFSETQ, per germline. The CDR3 sequence is 14 residues long. DNA for the CDR3: TGCGCCAGCAGTCCGCCCCCAGGGGGCTACGAGCAGTACTTC. Amino acid sequence: CASSPPPGGYEQYF.

The V call is TRBV27, the J call TRBJ2-3, with 8 nucleotides matching TRBD2. Germline loops: CDR1 MNHEY, CDR2 SMNVEV (reference sequence). J lost 3 bases, V lost 3 bases, and 8 bases had no gene match. The CDR3 length is 16 residues. The CDR3 region has the DNA TGTGCCAGCAGTTTGTCTAGCGGGTTGGGGACAGATACGCAGTATTTT. This encodes CASSLSSGLGTDTQYF.

This chain uses TRBV7-9 with TRBJ2-5; perhaps TRBD1 as D (6 bases). The germline CDR1 and CDR2 sequences are SEHNR and FQNEAQ (reference sequence). Trimming left V 1 base short and J 3 bases short, with 18 bases between. This CDR3 spans 17 amino acids. The CDR3 DNA follows: TGTGCCAGCAGCTTAGGGTTCGAGAGGGGGAGTAAAGAGACCCAGTACTTC. It encodes CASSLGFERGSKETQYF.

V gene TRBV18 combines with J gene TRBJ2-1; 8 bases are shared with TRBD2. The V and J ends lost 3 bases and 7 bases, in that order; junction bases with no gene match: 2. The CDR3 contains 13 residues. The germline CDR1 and CDR2 sequences are KGHSH and LQKENI. The CDR3 spells CASSPGGGNEQFF. The CDR3 bases are TGTGCCAGCTCACCGGGCGGGGGGAATGAGCAGTTCTTC.

V usage is TRBV6-5 and J usage is TRBJ1-2; possibly TRBD1 for D (5 bases). The CDR3 consists of 14 residues. Germline V CDR1 and CDR2: MNHEY, SVGAGI. Trimming stripped 4 bases from V and 2 bases from J, with 11 bases between. The CDR3 is CASSFRGVNYGYTF. DNA of the CDR3: TGTGCCAGCAGTTTCCGGGGGGTCAACTATGGCTACACCTTC.

The chain links TRBV10-3 to TRBJ2-1; TRBD1 agrees at 7 bases. The CDR3 is 17 amino acids. CDR1 and CDR2 from the germline V gene are ENHRY and SYGVKD. Unmatched junction bases numbered 16, after V lost 6 bases and J lost 5 bases. This CDR3 is CAIRPPGTAAVHNEQFF. In DNA form, the CDR3 reads TGTGCCATCAGACCACCCGGGACAGCCGCCGTCCACAATGAGCAGTTCTTC.

The CDR3 sequence: CASSRSMDSSYEQYF. The CDR3 DNA reads TGTGCCAGCAGCCGATCAATGGACAGTTCCTACGAGCAGTACTTC. The J gene is TRBJ2-7, the V gene TRBV4-2, with a tentative D call TRBD1 (6 bases). This CDR3 contains 15 residues. The V gene's germline CDR1 is LGHNA and CDR2 YNFKEQ. The germline V and J ends were trimmed by 4 bases and 1 base, with 14 bases remaining between them.

This clone showed up just a few times. This chain links TRBV19 with TRBJ2-1; 10 bases are a match to TRBD2. This CDR3 is built from 13 residues. The V gene end was trimmed by 3 bases and the J gene end by 8 bases; junction bases not matched to a gene: 1. Germline V gene lookup returns CDR1 LNHDA and CDR2 SQIVND (reference sequence). The CDR3 here is CASSIGLADEQFF. CDR3 in DNA: TGTGCCAGTAGTATCGGACTAGCGGATGAGCAGTTCTTC.

The J gene is TRBJ1-1, the V gene TRBV28; 9 bases line up with TRBD1. The CDR3 contains 15 residues. Trimming at V came to 5 bases and at J to 3 bases, leaving 7 bases not matched to a gene. In germline, CDR1 is MDHEN, CDR2 SYDVKM. Written as DNA, the CDR3 is TGTGCCAGCAGTCCCCCGACAGGGGGTCACACTGAAGCTTTCTTT. This encodes CASSPPTGGHTEAFF.

The chain couples TRBV6-5 to TRBJ1-2; weak D call: TRBD1 (5 bases). Per germline, CDR1 MNHEY and CDR2 SVGAGI. CDR3 length equals 13 residues. Trimming cost V 5 bases and J 13 bases, with 20 bases left between them. The CDR3 nucleotides read TGTGCCAGCAGTGTCAGTAGGGCGGACATAGCCACCTTC. This codes for CASSVSRADIATF.

The V and J genes are TRBV13 and TRBJ2-7; 13 nucleotides agree with TRBD2. From germline, CDR1 is PRHDT and CDR2 FYEKMQ (reference sequence). The V segment lost 6 bases and the J segment 3 bases; nucleotides outside the gene matches: 5. The CDR3 contains 15 residues. The CDR3 region has the DNA TGTGCCAGCAGTACCGGACTAGCGGGAGTCTACGAGCAGTACTTC. The encoded protein is CASSTGLAGVYEQYF.

The chain has TRBV9 and TRBJ1-2; TRBD1 might be the D (5 bases). The germline V gene encodes CDR1 SGDLS and CDR2 YYNGEE. With 5 bases removed from V and 1 base from J, the gap between germline ends came to 15 bases. The CDR3 extends over 15 amino acids. Here the CDR3 DNA reads TGTGCCAGCAGTAAGGGGTCGGGGGTTAACTATGGCTACACCTTC. As protein: CASSKGSGVNYGYTF.

The chain combines TRBV28 with TRBJ1-4; D is perhaps TRBD1 (5 bases). This CDR3 comprises 15 residues. Germline V CDR1 and CDR2: MDHEN, SYDVKM. The germline V and J ends were trimmed by 5 bases and 8 bases, with 18 bases remaining between them. This CDR3 is CASSDSANRGEKLFF. DNA for the CDR3: TGTGCCAGCAGTGATTCAGCCAACCGGGGGGAAAAACTGTTTTTT.

The chain is built from TRBV4-1 and TRBJ2-7, with D possibly TRBD1 on 6 matching bases. V was clipped by 1 base and J by 2 bases, with 18 bases between them. Germline CDR1 reads MGHRA; CDR2 reads YSYEKL. The CDR3 contains 17 residues. CDR3 DNA sequence: TGCGCCAGCAGCCAAGGGGGGCCGACGCTGACTACCTACGAGCAGTACTTC. Amino acid sequence: CASSQGGPTLTTYEQYF.

This clone is a singleton in its sample. CDR3 in amino acids: CASSPTIMNTEAFF. In DNA form, the CDR3 reads TGTGCCAGCTCACCGACAATTATGAACACTGAAGCTTTCTTT. V and J are TRBV18 and TRBJ1-1; no firm D call. CDR1 and CDR2 from the germline V gene are KGHSH and LQKENI. The CDR3 consists of 14 residues. V shed 3 bases and J shed 0 bases, with 8 bases lying between them. The full variable domain, in which reference TRBV18 and TRBJ1-1 provide the parts outside the CDR3, is NAGVMQNPRHLVRRRGQEARLRCSPMKGHSHVYWYRQLPEEGLKFMVYLQKENIIDESGMPKERFSAEFPKEGPSILRIQQVVRGDSAAYFCASSPTIMNTEAFFGQGTRLTVV.

The genes are TRBV4-1 and TRBJ2-6, with no clear D. The germline CDR1 and CDR2 sequences are MGHRA and YSYEKL. V lost 8 bases to trimming and J lost 4 bases, with 9 bases between them. The CDR3 totals 13 residues. CDR3: CASGLRGANVLTF. The CDR3 DNA reads as TGCGCCAGCGGGCTAAGGGGGGCCAACGTCCTGACTTTC.

Only one count was recorded for this clone. The gene calls are TRBV19 and TRBJ1-1, with D maybe TRBD1 (6 bases). The CDR3 sequence is 13 residues long. Trimming removed 10 bases from V and 3 bases from J, with 15 bases in between. CDR1 and CDR2 from the germline V gene are LNHDA and SQIVND (reference sequence). CDR3 coding DNA: TGTGCCACCCGGGACAAAGAAGACACTGAAGCTTTCTTT. It is translated as CATRDKEDTEAFF.

The V gene is TRBV6-1, the J gene TRBJ2-2, with D perhaps TRBD1 (8 bases). The CDR3 contains 17 residues. The V gene lost 2 bases and the J gene lost 0 bases, with 13 bases spanning the gap. Germline V gene lookup returns CDR1 MNHNS and CDR2 SASEGT. CDR3 protein: CASSERGGQANTGELFF. CDR3 sequence (DNA): TGTGCCAGCAGTGAAAGGGGGGGACAGGCGAACACCGGGGAGCTGTTTTTT.

This clone was seen once. J is TRBJ1-2 and V is TRBV19; D ambiguous. V dropped 6 bases and J dropped 10 bases, with 15 bases sitting between them. Germline CDR1 is LNHDA and CDR2 is SQIVND (reference sequence). CDR3 size: 12 residues. DNA of the CDR3: TGTGCCAGTAGCGCAGGTGAGGGTATCTACACCTTC. Translating gives CASSAGEGIYTF.